This entry lists 23 T cell receptor beta chains sequenced from one sample in a study of cytomegalovirus exposure and HLA in healthy donors. The PCR employed 60 Vbeta primers together with 13 Jbeta primers. Assay used: immunoSEQ multiplex PCR; TCRdb lists only in-frame clones, some missing. The sample contains around 150,000 clones, roughly 80% of which appear only once. The material sequenced was PBMCs. The receptors derive from a woman under 40 in good health and CMV-seropositive.

The rearrangement joins TRBV5-1 to TRBJ2-1, with 9 bases matching TRBD2. CDR1 is SGHRS, CDR2 YFSETQ, per germline. Trimming took 6 bases from V and 6 from J; bases not matched to a gene: 4. This CDR3 is 13 amino acids long. CDR3 amino acids: CASTSGEANEQFF. CDR3 bases: TGCGCCAGCACTAGCGGGGAGGCCAATGAGCAGTTCTTC. Variable domain in full (rest from reference TRBV5-1 and TRBJ2-1): KAGVTQTPRYLIKTRGQQVTLSCSPISGHRSVSWYQQTPGQGLQFLFEYFSETQRNKGNFPGRFSGRQFSNSRSEMNVSTLELGDSALYLCASTSGEANEQFFGPGTRLTVL.

The gene calls are TRBV5-1 and TRBJ2-7, with D possibly matching TRBD2 (5 bases). CDR1 is SGHRS and CDR2 is YFSETQ in the germline V gene. The CDR3 spans 14 residues. Trimming took off 0 bases at V and 0 bases at J, with 7 bases between the two ends. CDR3 sequence: CASSLDLASYEQYF. The CDR3 bases are TGCGCCAGCAGCTTGGATCTAGCCTCCTACGAGCAGTACTTC.

CDR3 bases: TGTGCCAGCAGCCCCCCGGGACTACGGGACACCGGGGAGCTGTTTTTT. Its protein product is CASSPPGLRDTGELFF. This chain joins TRBV7-8 and TRBJ2-2; 7 bases are shared with TRBD2. Germline-derived CDR1 and CDR2 are SGHVS and FQNEAQ. V lost 5 bases, J lost 3 bases, and 9 bases stayed unmatched. CDR3 length equals 16 residues.

The rearrangement uses TRBV28 and TRBJ1-2, with D hard to call. Germline CDR1 and CDR2: MDHEN and SYDVKM. This CDR3 is built from 12 residues. V was shortened by 3 bases and J by 4 bases, with 6 bases between the two germline ends. The CDR3 DNA reads as TGTGCCAGCAGTTTCTACGCCTATGGCTACACCTTC. Residues: CASSFYAYGYTF.

The rearrangement uses TRBV7-2 and TRBJ2-5, with D possibly matching TRBD2 (6 bases). Germline V lookup: CDR1 SGHTA, CDR2 FQGNSA. The CDR3 length is 13 residues. V was clipped by 5 bases and J by 2 bases, with 9 bases between them. CDR3 residues: CASSRGLQETQYF. The DNA of the CDR3 is TGTGCCAGCAGCCGGGGGTTACAAGAGACCCAGTACTTC.

The chain couples TRBV4-2 to TRBJ1-4; D unclear. There are 19 residues in the CDR3. V lost 4 bases and J 1 base, leaving 22 bases between the germline ends. The V gene's germline CDR1 is LGHNA and CDR2 YNFKEQ. Here the CDR3 DNA reads TGTGCCAGCAGCCCCCGACGCTCTTCACCCCGGGGAACTAATGAAAAACTGTTTTTT. Translating it yields CASSPRRSSPRGTNEKLFF.

This chain uses TRBV9 with TRBJ1-2, with D unclear. The CDR3 extends over 17 amino acids. The ends were cut back, 0 bases at V and 8 bases at J, with 23 bases in the middle. Germline V gene lookup returns CDR1 SGDLS and CDR2 YYNGEE. The CDR3 DNA reads as TGTGCCAGCAGCGTAGCGGGGTTTGATTGGAGCGGTCGGGGCTACACCTTC. Protein product: CASSVAGFDWSGRGYTF.

V usage is TRBV30 and J usage is TRBJ1-4; TRBD1 agrees at 7 bases. Germline CDR1 is GTSNPN and CDR2 is SVGIG (reference sequence). This CDR3 region has 16 residues. With 2 bases clipped from V and 4 bases from J, the junction kept 10 bases outside the gene matches. The CDR3 reads CAWSRAGGIRNEKLFF. CDR3 bases: TGTGCCTGGAGTCGGGCAGGGGGTATTCGTAATGAAAAACTGTTTTTT.

The chain is built from TRBV7-2 and TRBJ1-2; D is undetermined. V was cut by 1 base and J by 4 bases, with 7 bases left in between. This CDR3 region has 13 residues. Germline V gene data show CDR1 as SGHTA and CDR2 as FQGNSA. CDR3 residues: CASSLGRGYGYTF. The CDR3 DNA reads as TGTGCCAGCAGCTTAGGACGGGGCTATGGCTACACCTTC.

The table lists this clone with a count of one. J is TRBJ1-3 and V is TRBV7-3; maybe TRBD1 (5 bases). Deletions cut 5 bases from V and 0 bases from J, with 11 bases between. The CDR3 loop spans 15 amino acids. In germline, CDR1 is SGHTA, CDR2 FQGTGA. The CDR3 nucleotides are TGTGCCAGCAGCCCGGGTGGGGCCTCTGGAAACACCATATATTTT. This gives the protein CASSPGGASGNTIYF.

The rearrangement joins TRBV27 to TRBJ1-5, with no clear D. V was clipped by 5 bases and J by 0 bases, with 8 bases between them. Germline values: CDR1 MNHEY, CDR2 SMNVEV (reference sequence). The CDR3 covers 14 residues. In DNA, the CDR3 is TGTGCCAGCAGTCCCGGTACTAGCAATCAGCCCCAGCATTTT. Its translation is CASSPGTSNQPQHF.

As DNA, the CDR3 is TGCGCCAGCAGCTTATGGGCCACCAGGCGGACAGGGGAATCTGGGGCCAACGTCCTGACTTTC. Translation: CASSLWATRRTGESGANVLTF. J is TRBJ2-6 and V is TRBV5-1, with 9 bases aligning to TRBD1. The CDR3 length is 21 residues. The germline V gene has CDR1 SGHRS and CDR2 YFSETQ. V was pared by 2 bases and J by 1 base, with 16 bases of the junction left unmatched.

The chain has TRBV4-2 and TRBJ2-2; D unresolved. The CDR3 extends over 14 amino acids. The V gene lost 0 bases and the J gene lost 7 bases, with 9 bases spanning the gap. Germline V gene data show CDR1 as LGHNA and CDR2 as YNFKEQ. The CDR3 DNA reads TGTGCCAGCAGCCAAGACGATACAGTCGGGGAGCTGTTTTTT. Translated, it gives CASSQDDTVGELFF.

V is TRBV14 and J is TRBJ1-1, with D uncertain. CDR3 length equals 13 residues. V dropped 6 bases and J dropped 0 bases, with 8 bases sitting between them. Germline assignment: CDR1 SGHDN and CDR2 FVKESK. The CDR3 DNA follows: TGTGCCAGCAGTCCGGACTTGAACACTGAAGCTTTCTTT. This translates into CASSPDLNTEAFF.

This clone was picked up a small number of times. The genes are TRBV20-1 and TRBJ1-1; D uncertain. From germline, CDR1 is DFQATT and CDR2 SNEGSKA (reference sequence). There are 11 residues in the CDR3. V dropped 6 bases and J dropped 4 bases, with 9 bases sitting between them. CDR3 nucleotides: TGCAGTGCCTGGCATGGCACTGAAGCTTTCTTT. Translation gives CSAWHGTEAFF.

This clone was found once. The V gene is TRBV7-3, the J gene TRBJ2-5; TRBD1 agrees at 10 bases. The CDR3 has 13 amino acids. Trimming removed 5 bases from V and 7 bases from J; junction bases left unmatched: 4. Germline CDR1 and CDR2: SGHTA and FQGTGA. This CDR3 is CASSRDRGGTQYF. For the CDR3, the DNA is TGTGCCAGCAGCCGGGACAGGGGAGGGACCCAGTACTTC.

The rearrangement joins TRBV5-1 to TRBJ2-3; 7 bases match TRBD1. Germline loops: CDR1 SGHRS, CDR2 YFSETQ. This CDR3 region has 13 residues. Losses at the gene ends were 1 base for V and 6 bases for J; bases not matched to a gene: 2. The chain's CDR3 is CASSLRQGDTQYF. The CDR3 coding sequence is TGCGCCAGCAGCTTGAGACAGGGCGATACGCAGTATTTT.

The sample holds a few counts of this clone. The J gene is TRBJ2-7, the V gene TRBV7-8; 7 nucleotides match TRBD1. The CDR3 extends over 13 amino acids. The germline V gene encodes CDR1 SGHVS and CDR2 FQNEAQ. V lost 8 bases, J lost 4 bases, and 8 bases stayed unmatched. This CDR3 is CASRDRNFYEQYF. DNA for the CDR3: TGTGCCAGCCGGGACAGAAATTTTTACGAGCAGTACTTC.

The chain couples TRBV19 to TRBJ2-3; the D gene is possibly TRBD2 (5 bases). Trimming removed 3 bases at V and 5 bases at J, with 15 bases between. Germline CDR1 is LNHDA and CDR2 is SQIVND (reference sequence). The CDR3 sequence is 15 residues long. The CDR3 is CASSMTGYVGDTQYF. The CDR3 DNA sequence: TGTGCCAGTAGTATGACGGGGTATGTTGGAGATACGCAGTATTTT.

The chain uses TRBV7-2 and TRBJ1-5; D is unresolved. The V gene lost 5 bases and the J gene lost 4 bases, with 9 bases spanning the gap. The CDR3 has 13 residues. Germline CDR1 is SGHTA and CDR2 is FQGNSA. In nucleotides, the CDR3 is TGTGCCAGCAGCCCTCGGGGTAATCAGCCCCAGCATTTT. Translating it yields CASSPRGNQPQHF.

The chain combines TRBV4-1 with TRBJ2-3; 9 bases fit TRBD2. There are 15 residues in the CDR3. Per germline, CDR1 MGHRA and CDR2 YSYEKL. Losses at the gene ends were 4 bases for V and 5 bases for J; bases not matched to a gene: 7. The CDR3 loop is CASSPLAGAGDTQYF. The CDR3 nucleotides are TGCGCCAGCAGCCCTTTAGCGGGGGCGGGAGATACGCAGTATTTT.

A single count supports this clone. This chain joins TRBV6-5 and TRBJ1-1; 7 nucleotides match TRBD1. The CDR3 is 13 residues long. The germline V gene encodes CDR1 MNHEY and CDR2 SVGAGI. Losses at the gene ends were 7 bases for V and 9 bases for J; bases not matched to a gene: 11. The CDR3 region is CASNFRQGRKAFF. For the CDR3, the DNA is TGTGCCAGCAATTTTAGACAGGGACGGAAAGCTTTCTTT.

This clone was seen only a few times. The chain has TRBV6-4 and TRBJ1-5, with no clear D. V dropped 6 bases and J dropped 2 bases, with 17 bases sitting between them. The CDR3 consists of 16 residues. Germline lookup yields CDR1 MRHNA and CDR2 SNTAGT. The CDR3 reads CASSGDGCRGNQPQHF. The DNA for the CDR3 is TGTGCCAGCAGCGGAGACGGGTGTCGGGGCAATCAGCCCCAGCATTTT.